What follows are 2 T cell receptor beta chains derived from one specimen sequenced in a study. Each CDR3 protein gets one entry after TCRdb re-called the RT-PCR reads with MiXCR. The sample shows 650,000 to 800,000 distinct CDR3 sequences, approximately 14% of them seen only once. Sequences were obtained from memory CD4+ T cells from blood. Receptor source: a female donor in good health, serving as a healthy control.

Sample share makes this clonotype medium-sized. The gene calls are TRBV20-1 and TRBJ1-5, with 11 bases matching TRBD1. Germline CDR1 DFQATT, CDR2 SNEGSKA (reference sequence). The CDR3 totals 16 residues. The J segment lost 6 bases and the V segment lost 3 bases, leaving 10 bases of the junction unmatched. The CDR3 is CSASAIGTGGSQPQHF. Here the CDR3 DNA reads TGCAGTGCTAGTGCCATAGGGACAGGGGGTAGTCAGCCCCAGCATTTT.

This clonotype came up many times. This CDR3 is CASSLDQRTEAFF. In nucleotides, the CDR3 is TGTGCCAGCAGTTTAGATCAGAGGACAGAAGCTTTCTTT. The gene calls are TRBV6-5 and TRBJ1-1, with a tentative D call TRBD1 (5 bases). The CDR3 extends over 13 amino acids. Looked up from germline, CDR1 is MNHEY and CDR2 is SVGAGI. V was cut by 4 bases and J by 8 bases, with 14 bases left in between.